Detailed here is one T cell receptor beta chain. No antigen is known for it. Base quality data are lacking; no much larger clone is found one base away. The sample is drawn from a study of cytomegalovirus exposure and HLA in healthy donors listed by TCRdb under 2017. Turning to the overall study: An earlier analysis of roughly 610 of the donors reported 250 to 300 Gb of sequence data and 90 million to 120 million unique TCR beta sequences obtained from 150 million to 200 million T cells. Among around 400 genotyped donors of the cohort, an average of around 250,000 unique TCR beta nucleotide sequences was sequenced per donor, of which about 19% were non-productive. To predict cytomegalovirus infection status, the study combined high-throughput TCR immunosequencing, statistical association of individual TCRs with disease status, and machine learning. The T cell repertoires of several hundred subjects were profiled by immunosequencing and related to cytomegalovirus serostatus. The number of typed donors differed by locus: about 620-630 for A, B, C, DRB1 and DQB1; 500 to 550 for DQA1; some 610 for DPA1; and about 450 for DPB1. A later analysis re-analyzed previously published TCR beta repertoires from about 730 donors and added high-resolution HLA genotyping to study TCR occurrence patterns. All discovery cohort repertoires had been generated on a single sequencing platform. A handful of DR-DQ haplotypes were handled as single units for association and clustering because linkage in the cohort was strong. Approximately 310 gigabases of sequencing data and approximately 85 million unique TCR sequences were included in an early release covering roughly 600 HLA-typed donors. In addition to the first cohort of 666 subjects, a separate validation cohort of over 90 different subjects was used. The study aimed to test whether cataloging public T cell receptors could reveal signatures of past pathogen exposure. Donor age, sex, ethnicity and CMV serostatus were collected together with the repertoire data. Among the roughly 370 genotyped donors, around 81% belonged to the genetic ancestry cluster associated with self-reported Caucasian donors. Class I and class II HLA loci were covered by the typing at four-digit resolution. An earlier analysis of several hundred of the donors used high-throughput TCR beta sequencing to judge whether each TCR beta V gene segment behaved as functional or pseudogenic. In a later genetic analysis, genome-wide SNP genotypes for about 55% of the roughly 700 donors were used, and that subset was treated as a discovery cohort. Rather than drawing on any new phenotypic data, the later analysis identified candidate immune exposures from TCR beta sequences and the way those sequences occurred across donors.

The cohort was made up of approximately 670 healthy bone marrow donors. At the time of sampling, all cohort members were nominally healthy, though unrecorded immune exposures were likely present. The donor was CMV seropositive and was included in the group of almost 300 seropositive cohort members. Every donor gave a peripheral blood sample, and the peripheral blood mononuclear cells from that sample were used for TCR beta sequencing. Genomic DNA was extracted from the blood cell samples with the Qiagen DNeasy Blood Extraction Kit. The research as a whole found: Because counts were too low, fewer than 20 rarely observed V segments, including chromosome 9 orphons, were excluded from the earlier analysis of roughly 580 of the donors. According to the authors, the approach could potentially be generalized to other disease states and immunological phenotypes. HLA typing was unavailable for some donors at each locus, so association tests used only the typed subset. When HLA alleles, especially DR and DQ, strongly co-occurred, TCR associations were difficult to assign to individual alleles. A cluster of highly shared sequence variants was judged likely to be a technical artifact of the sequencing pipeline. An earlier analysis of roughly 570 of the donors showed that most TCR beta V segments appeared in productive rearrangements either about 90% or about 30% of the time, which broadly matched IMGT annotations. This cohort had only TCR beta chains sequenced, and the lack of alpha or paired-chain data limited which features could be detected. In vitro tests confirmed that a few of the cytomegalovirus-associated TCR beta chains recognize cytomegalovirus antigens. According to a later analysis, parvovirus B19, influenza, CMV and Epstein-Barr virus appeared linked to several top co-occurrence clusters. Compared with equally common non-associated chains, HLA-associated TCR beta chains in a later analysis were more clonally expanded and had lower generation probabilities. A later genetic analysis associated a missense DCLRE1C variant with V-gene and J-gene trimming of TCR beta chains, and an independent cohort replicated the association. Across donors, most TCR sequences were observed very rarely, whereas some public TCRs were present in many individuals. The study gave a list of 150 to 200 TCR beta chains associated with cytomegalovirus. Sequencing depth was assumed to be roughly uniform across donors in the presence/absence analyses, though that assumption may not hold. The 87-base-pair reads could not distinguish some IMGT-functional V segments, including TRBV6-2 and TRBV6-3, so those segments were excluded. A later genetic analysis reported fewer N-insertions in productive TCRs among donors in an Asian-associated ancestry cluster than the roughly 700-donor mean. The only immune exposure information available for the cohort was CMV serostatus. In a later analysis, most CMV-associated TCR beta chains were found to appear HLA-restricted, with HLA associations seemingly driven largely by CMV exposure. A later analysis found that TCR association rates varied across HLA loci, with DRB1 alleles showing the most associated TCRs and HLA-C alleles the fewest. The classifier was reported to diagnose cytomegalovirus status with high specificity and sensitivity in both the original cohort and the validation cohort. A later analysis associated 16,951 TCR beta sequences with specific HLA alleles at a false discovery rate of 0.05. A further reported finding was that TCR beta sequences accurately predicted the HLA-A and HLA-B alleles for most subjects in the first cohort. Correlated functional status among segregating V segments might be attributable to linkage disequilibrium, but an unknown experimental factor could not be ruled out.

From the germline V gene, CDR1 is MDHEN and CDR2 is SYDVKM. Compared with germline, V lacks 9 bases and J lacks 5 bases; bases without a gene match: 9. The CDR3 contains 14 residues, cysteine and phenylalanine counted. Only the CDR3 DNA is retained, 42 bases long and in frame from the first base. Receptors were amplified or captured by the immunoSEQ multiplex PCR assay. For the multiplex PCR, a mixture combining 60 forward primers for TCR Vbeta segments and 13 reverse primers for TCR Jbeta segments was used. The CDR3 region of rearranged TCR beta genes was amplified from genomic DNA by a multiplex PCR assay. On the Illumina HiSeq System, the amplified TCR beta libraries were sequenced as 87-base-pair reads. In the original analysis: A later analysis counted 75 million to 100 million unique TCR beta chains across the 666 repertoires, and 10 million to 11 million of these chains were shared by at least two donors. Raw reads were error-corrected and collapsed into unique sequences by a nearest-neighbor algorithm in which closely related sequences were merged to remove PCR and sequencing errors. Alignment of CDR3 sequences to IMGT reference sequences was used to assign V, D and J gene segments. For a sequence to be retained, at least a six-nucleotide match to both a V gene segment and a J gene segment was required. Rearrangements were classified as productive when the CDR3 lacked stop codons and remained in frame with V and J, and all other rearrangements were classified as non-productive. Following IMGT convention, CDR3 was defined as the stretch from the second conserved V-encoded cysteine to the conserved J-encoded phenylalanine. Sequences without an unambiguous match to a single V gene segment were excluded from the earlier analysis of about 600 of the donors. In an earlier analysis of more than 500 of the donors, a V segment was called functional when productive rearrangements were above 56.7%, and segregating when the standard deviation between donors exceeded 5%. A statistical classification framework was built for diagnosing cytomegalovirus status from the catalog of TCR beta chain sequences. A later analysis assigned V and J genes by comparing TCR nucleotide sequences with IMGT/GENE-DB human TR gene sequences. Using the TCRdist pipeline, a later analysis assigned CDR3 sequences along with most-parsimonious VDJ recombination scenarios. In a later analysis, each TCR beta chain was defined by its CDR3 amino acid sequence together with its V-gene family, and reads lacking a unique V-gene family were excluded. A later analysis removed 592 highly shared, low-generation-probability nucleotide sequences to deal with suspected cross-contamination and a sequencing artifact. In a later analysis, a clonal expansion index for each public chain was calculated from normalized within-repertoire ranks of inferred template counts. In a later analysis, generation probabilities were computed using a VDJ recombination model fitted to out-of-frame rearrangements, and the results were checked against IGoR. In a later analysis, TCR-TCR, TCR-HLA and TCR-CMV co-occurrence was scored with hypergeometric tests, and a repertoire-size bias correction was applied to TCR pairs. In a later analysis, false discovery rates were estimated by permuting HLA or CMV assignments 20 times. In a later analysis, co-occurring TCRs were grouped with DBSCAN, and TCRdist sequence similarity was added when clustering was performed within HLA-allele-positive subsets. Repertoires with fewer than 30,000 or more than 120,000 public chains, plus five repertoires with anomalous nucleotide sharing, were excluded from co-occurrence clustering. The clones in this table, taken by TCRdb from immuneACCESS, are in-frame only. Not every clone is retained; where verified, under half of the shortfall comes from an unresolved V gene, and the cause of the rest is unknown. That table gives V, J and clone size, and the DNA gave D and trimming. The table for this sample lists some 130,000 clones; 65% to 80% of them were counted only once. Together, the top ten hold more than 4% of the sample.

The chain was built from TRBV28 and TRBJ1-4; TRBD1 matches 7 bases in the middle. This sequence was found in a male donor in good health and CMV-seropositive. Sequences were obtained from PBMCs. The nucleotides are TGTGCCAGTGGGTCGTTACAGGGGAATGAAAAACTGTTTTTT. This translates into CASGSLQGNEKLFF.